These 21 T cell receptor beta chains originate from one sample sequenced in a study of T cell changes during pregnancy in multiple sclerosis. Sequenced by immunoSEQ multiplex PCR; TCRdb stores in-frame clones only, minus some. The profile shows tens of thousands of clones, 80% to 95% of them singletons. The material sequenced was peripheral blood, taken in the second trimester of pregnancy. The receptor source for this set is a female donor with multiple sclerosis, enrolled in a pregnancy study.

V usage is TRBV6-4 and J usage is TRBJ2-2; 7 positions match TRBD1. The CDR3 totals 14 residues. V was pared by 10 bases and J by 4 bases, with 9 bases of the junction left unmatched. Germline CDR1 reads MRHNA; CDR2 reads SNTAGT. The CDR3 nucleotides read TGTGCCACCTCTCTGACAGGGAGCACCGGGGAGCTGTTTTTT. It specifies CATSLTGSTGELFF.

CDR3 sequence: CAGTGLGLGQDEQFF. CDR3 nucleotides: TGTGCCGGGACAGGTTTGGGATTGGGACAAGATGAGCAGTTCTTC. The chain uses TRBV2 and TRBJ2-1, with 8 bases fitting TRBD1. The CDR3 is made up of 15 amino acids. V gave up 11 bases and J gave up 8 bases; unmatched junction bases: 17. Germline V CDR1 and CDR2: SNHLY, FYNNEI.

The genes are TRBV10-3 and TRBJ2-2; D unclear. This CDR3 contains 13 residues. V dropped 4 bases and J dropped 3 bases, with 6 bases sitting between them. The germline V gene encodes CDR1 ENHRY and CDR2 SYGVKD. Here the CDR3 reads CAISVGYTGELFF. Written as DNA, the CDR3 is TGTGCCATCAGTGTCGGGTACACCGGGGAGCTGTTTTTT.

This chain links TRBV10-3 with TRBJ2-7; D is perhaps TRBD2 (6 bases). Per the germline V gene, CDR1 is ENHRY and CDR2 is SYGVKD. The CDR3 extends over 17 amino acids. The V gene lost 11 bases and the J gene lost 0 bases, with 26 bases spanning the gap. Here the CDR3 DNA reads TGTGCCTCATCAAGGGAGGCGGGACGGATTGACTCCTACGAGCAGTACTTC. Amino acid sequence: CASSREAGRIDSYEQYF.

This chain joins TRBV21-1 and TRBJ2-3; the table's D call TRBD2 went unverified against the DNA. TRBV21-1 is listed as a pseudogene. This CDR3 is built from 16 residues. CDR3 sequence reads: CASSKEGGKNTDTQYF. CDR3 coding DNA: TGTGCCAGCAGCAAAGAGGGCGGGAAGAACACAGATACGCAGTATTTT.

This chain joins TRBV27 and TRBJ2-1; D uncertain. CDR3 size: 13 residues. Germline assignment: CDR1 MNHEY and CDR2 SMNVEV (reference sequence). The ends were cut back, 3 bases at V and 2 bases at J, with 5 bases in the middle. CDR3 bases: TGTGCCAGCAGTTTTAGTACCTACAATGAGCAGTTCTTC. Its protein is CASSFSTYNEQFF.

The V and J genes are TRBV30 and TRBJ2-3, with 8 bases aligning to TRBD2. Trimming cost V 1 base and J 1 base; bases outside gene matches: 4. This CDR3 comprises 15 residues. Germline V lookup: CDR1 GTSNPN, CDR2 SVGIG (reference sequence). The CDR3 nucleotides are TGTGCCTGGAGTGGAGTAGCGGGACGCACAGATACGCAGTATTTT. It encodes CAWSGVAGRTDTQYF.

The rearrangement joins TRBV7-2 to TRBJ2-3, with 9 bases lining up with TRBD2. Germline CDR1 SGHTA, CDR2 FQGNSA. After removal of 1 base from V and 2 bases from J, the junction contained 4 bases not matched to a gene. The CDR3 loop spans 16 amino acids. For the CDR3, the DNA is TGTGCCAGCAGCTTAGTCCTAGCGGGACCCACAGATACGCAGTATTTT. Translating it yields CASSLVLAGPTDTQYF.

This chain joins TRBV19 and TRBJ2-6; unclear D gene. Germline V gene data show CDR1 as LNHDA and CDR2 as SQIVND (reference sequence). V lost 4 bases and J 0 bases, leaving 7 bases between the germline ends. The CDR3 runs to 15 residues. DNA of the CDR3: TGTGCCAGTAGTAACTCCATCTCTGGGGCCAACGTCCTGACTTTC. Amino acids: CASSNSISGANVLTF.

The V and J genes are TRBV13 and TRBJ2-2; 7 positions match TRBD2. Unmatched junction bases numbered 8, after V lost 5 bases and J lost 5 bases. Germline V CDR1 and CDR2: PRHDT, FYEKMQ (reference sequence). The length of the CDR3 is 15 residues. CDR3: CASSHREGLTGELFF. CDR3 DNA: TGTGCCAGCAGCCATAGGGAGGGTTTGACCGGGGAGCTGTTTTTT.

CDR3 coding DNA: TGTGCCAGCAGGACCCTAAAAGCGGCCTCCTCGGAGCAGTACTTC. Translation gives CASRTLKAASSEQYF. The J gene is TRBJ2-7, the V gene TRBV7-9; D is possibly TRBD2 (5 bases). From germline, CDR1 is SEHNR and CDR2 FQNEAQ (reference sequence). The ends were cut back, 6 bases at V and 7 bases at J, with 22 bases in the middle. The CDR3 spans 15 residues.

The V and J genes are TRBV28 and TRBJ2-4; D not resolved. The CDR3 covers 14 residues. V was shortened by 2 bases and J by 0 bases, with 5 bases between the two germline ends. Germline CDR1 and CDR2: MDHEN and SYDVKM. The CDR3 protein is CASSLPGAKNIQYF. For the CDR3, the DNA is TGTGCCAGCAGTTTACCAGGAGCCAAAAACATTCAGTACTTC.

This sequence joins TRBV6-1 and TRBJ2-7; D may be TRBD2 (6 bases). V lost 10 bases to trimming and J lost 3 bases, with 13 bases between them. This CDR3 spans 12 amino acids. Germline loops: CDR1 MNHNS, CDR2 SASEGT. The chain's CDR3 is CATRGGGYEQYF. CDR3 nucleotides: TGTGCCACCCGGGGAGGAGGCTACGAGCAGTACTTC.

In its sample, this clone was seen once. CDR3 in DNA: TGTGCCAGCAGTTCTAAACCCCAGACAGCCCTGAACACTGAAGCTTTCTTT. As protein: CASSSKPQTALNTEAFF. The chain has TRBV27 and TRBJ1-1, with a tentative D call TRBD1 (5 bases). The CDR3 is 17 residues long. Germline CDR1 MNHEY, CDR2 SMNVEV (reference sequence). Trimming pared 4 bases from V and 0 bases from J, leaving 18 bases between.

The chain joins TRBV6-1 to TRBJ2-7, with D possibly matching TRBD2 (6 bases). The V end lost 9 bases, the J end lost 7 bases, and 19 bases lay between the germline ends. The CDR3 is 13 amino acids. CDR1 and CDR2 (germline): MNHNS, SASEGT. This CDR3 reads CASRRDETREQYF. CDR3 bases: TGTGCCAGTAGGCGGGATGAAACGAGGGAGCAGTACTTC.

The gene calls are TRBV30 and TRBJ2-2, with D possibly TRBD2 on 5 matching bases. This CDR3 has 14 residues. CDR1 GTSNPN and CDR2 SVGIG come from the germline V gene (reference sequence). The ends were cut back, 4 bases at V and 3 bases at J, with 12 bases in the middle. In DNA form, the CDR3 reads TGTGCCTGGACCGTCGGGGTCGACACCGGGGAGCTGTTTTTT. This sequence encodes CAWTVGVDTGELFF.

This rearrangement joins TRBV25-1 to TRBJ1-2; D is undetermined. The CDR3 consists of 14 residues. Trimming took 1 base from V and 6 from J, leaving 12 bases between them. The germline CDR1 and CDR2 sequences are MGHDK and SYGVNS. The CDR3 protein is CASSELVRSDGYTF. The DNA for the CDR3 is TGTGCCAGCAGTGAATTGGTCAGGTCGGATGGCTACACCTTC.

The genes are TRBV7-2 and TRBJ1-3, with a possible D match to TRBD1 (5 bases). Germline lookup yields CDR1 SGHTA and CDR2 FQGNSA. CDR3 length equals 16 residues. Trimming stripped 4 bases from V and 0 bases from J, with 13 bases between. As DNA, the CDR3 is TGTGCCAGCAGCTCCCGGGACTTGGGCTCTGGAAACACCATATATTTT. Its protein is CASSSRDLGSGNTIYF.

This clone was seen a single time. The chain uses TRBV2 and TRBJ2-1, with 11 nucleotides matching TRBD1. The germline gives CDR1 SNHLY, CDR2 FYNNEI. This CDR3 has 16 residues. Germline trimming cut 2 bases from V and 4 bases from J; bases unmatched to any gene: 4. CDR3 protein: CASSERGTGGYNEQFF. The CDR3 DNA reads TGTGCCAGCAGTGAACGCGGGACAGGGGGGTACAATGAGCAGTTCTTC.

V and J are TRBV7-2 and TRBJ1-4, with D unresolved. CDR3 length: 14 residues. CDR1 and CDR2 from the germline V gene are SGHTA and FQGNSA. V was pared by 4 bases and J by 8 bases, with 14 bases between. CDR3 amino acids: CASSSEELSEKLFF. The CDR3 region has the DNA TGTGCCAGCAGCTCCGAGGAATTAAGCGAAAAACTGTTTTTT.

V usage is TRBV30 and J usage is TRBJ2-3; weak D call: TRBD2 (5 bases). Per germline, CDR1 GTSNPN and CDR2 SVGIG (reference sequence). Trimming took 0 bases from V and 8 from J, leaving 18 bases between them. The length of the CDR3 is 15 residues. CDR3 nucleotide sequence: TGTGCCTGGAGTGTACTGTCGAGGGTAGTTCCTACGCAGTATTTT. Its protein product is CAWSVLSRVVPTQYF.